The sequence of this TCR beta chain was determined in a study of T-cell reconstitution after alpha-beta-depleted transplantation in children. Study-wide results and limits: One year after transplant, T-cell counts and diversity came mostly from newly produced T cells. Surviving recipient T cells and thymic progenitors accounted for the high day-60 TCRbeta diversity observed in some patients.

Unique molecular identifiers were used in preparing the TCRbeta library. TCRdb redid the calling of the PCR reads with MiXCR, one entry per CDR3 protein. The sample carries 330,000 or so distinct CDR3 sequences, roughly a tenth recorded once. The CDR3 runs 13 residues. The V segment lost 3 bases and the J segment 7 bases; nucleotides outside the gene matches: 4. Germline V gene data show CDR1 as MRHNA and CDR2 as SNTAGT. This clonotype showed up just a few times. The antigen is unknown. The material sequenced was PBMCs, taken before TCRalphabeta/CD19-depleted stem cell transplant. This receptor was obtained from a boy under two years old with acute myeloid leukemia, due to receive a stem cell transplant. The V and J genes are TRBV6-4 and TRBJ1-2; 8 positions agree with TRBD1. CDR3 sequence reads: CASSECRGLGYTF. CDR3 DNA sequence: TGTGCCAGCAGTGAGTGCAGGGGGCTTGGCTACACCTTC.